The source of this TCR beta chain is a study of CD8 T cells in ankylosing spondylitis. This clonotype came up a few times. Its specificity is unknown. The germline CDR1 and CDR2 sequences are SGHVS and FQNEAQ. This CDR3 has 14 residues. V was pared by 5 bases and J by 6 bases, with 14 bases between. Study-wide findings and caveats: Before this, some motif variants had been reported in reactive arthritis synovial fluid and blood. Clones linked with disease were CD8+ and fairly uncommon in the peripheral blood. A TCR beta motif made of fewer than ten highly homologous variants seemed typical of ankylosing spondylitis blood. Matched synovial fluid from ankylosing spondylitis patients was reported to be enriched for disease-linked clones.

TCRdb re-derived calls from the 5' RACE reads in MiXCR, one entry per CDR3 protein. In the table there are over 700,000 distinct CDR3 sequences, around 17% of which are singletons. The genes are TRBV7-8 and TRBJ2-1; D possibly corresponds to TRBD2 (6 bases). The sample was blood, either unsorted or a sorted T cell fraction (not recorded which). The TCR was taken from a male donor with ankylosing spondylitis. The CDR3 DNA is TGTGCCAGCAGCCCACCCAAAGCGGGCAATGAGCAGTTCTTC. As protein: CASSPPKAGNEQFF.